This TCR beta chain emerged from a study of blood T cells in healthy people across ages (dated by TCRdb to about 2015). For context, the study as a whole: In model experiments, template switching captured about one uniquely barcoded TCR beta cDNA molecule for every two T cells. Donors were grouped into four age groups: young (average roughly 15 years), middle-aged (roughly 38), aged (62) and long-lived (82). Donors of different ages were randomly distributed across sequencing lanes to avoid experimental bias. Using the same blood draw, the study looked at two additional independent replicas of 1 million unique cDNA reads for two donors, one aged 18 to 30 and the other aged 80 or older. Age-related changes in TCR beta repertoire diversity were measured in the study by deep sequencing normalized with unique cDNA molecular identifiers.

The CDR3 sequence holds 14 residues, the cysteine and phenylalanine included. Only the CDR3 portion is preserved as DNA: 42 bases, with reading frame beginning at the first base. Relative to germline, V is 5 bases shorter and J is 1 base shorter, with 15 bases between their ends. CDR1 and CDR2 were assigned from the germline V gene (reference sequence) as DFQATT and SNEGSKA. General conclusions and limits of the study: Total diversity estimates from one million sequenced T cells were considered lower bounds and underestimates. There was a strong correlation between observed TCR beta diversity and the percentage of naive T cells measured by flow cytometry. Since profiling was done on bulk unsorted PBMCs, naive and antigen-experienced compartments could not be conclusively compared. As age increased, observed TCR beta diversity per million T cells dropped in a roughly linear way, and a significant reduction was already evident by age roughly 40. The long-lived group showed more naive CD4+ T cells, fewer expanded clones and increased TCR diversity than the aged group, suggesting age selection. The CMV infection status of donors was not known, potentially confounding age-related changes in expanded clonotypes.

The approximately 39 donors, aged roughly 6 to 90 years, were systemically healthy Caucasian individuals from Russia. Each donor gave ten milliliters of peripheral blood, drawn into EDTA-treated Vacutainer tubes. Ficoll-Paque density-gradient centrifugation was used to isolate PBMCs, with at least 6.5 million per sample. Total RNA was extracted from PBMCs with Trizol reagent, with at least 5.5 micrograms obtained per sample. For every donor, an aliquot of PBMCs went through flow cytometry to measure the percentages of naive CD45RAhigh/CD27high T cells. To prepare the library, 5' RACE was applied. Sequencing relied on an Illumina HiSeq 2500. A second PCR of roughly 6 to 12 cycles was run with a J-beta primer mix and a sample-barcoded 5' primer. A template-switch 5' adaptor carrying 12 random nucleotides introduced a unique molecular identifier onto each TCR beta cDNA molecule. Each sample yielded at least 2.5 million CDR3-containing paired-end reads. First-strand cDNA synthesis was performed from all RNA using the Mint cDNA synthesis kit, with priming by a TRBC-specific oligonucleotide. After uracil-DNA glycosylase treatment, a first 18-cycle PCR used universal primers M1SS and BC2_uni_R on all cDNA. From the authors' description of their analysis: For normalization, 1 million high-quality reads, each with a distinct molecular identifier, were randomly selected from each sample. Instead of being binned into consensus sequences, reads that shared molecular identifiers were thrown out. MiTCR, with a Q25 quality threshold and the strictest error-elimination algorithm, was used for CDR3 identification, clonotype clustering and error correction. A nonparametric unseen species model with Euler transformation was used to estimate lower-bound total TCR beta diversity. The public reads were reanalyzed by TCRdb: fastp trimming at Q25, MiXCR alignment, in-frame beta chains only. Every CDR3 protein is listed once, alongside the most common genes and DNA of its rows. The V and J calls follow TCRdb's processing rather than the paper's. The sample table shows around 710,000 distinct CDR3 sequences, and more than 40% are seen once. The top ten clonotypes cover less than 25% of the sample.

Points on this clonotype: There is no known antigen for this receptor. It has no much larger one-base neighbor in the sample; base qualities were not kept.

Sequenced input: blood. The TCR comes from a woman aged 60-70 years in good health. The V and J segments used are TRBV20-1 and TRBJ2-7; the D gene identity is not certain. This receptor has the CDR3 CSAHSPGFSYEQYF. The nucleotide sequence is given as TGCAGTGCTCACTCTCCGGGTTTTTCCTACGAGCAGTACTTC.